This T cell receptor (beta chain) stems from a study of cytomegalovirus exposure and HLA in healthy donors. Study results and caveats: Among TCR beta chains, those listed as cytomegalovirus-associated numbered over 150. In the roughly 120 validation repertoires, a later analysis found that first-cohort TCR clusters tended to co-occur. Researchers reported that a few CMV-associated chains were confirmed in vitro as CMV antigen-specific.

The donors belonged to the roughly 120-subject validation cohort, separate from the 666-subject first cohort. As for this clone: The antigen is undetermined.

The CDR3 is 12 residues long. The V and J ends lost 2 bases and 5 bases respectively, with 6 bases between them. Germline CDR1 and CDR2: SNHLY and FYNNEI. Sequenced by immunoSEQ multiplex PCR; TCRdb stores in-frame clones only, minus some. The sample lists tens of thousands of clones, approximately 96% occurring once. What was sequenced was PBMCs. The TCR originated in a man in his thirties or forties in good health and CMV-seropositive. The chain uses TRBV2 and TRBJ1-1; a possible D gene is TRBD1 (6 bases). CDR3 region: CASSEQGTEAFF. The CDR3 DNA is TGTGCCAGCAGTGAACAGGGGACTGAAGCTTTCTTT.